The 6 T cell receptor beta chains below come from one sample, sequenced in a study of blood T cell repertoires in COVID-19. Data came from immunoSEQ multiplex PCR; TCRdb stores just in-frame clones and leaves some out. The repertoire consists of 350,000 to 400,000 clones, with over 75% occurring once and the leading ten covering 2.5% to 3.5%. Sequences were obtained from PBMCs or T cells enriched from blood (not recorded which). Receptors were obtained from a young woman who had recovered from COVID-19.

The DNA of the CDR3 is TGTGCCAGTAGTATTCGCGTGTCCGATCAGCCCCAGCATTTT. The encoded protein is CASSIRVSDQPQHF. The genes are TRBV19 and TRBJ1-5; D uncertain. The CDR3 length is 14 residues. Trimming removed 3 bases from V and 5 bases from J, with 11 bases in between. Germline values: CDR1 LNHDA, CDR2 SQIVND (reference sequence). The full variable domain, its missing parts supplied by reference TRBV19 and TRBJ1-5, is DGGITQSPKYLFRKEGQNVTLSCEQNLNHDAMYWYRQDPGQGLRLIYYSQIVNDFQKGDIAEGYSVSREKKESFPLTVTSAQKNPTAFYLCASSIRVSDQPQHFGDGTRLSIL.

The J gene is TRBJ1-4, the V gene TRBV19, with TRBD1 as a possible D gene (6 bases). The germline CDR1 and CDR2 sequences are LNHDA and SQIVND (reference sequence). V gave up 9 bases and J gave up 0 bases, with 23 bases separating them. The CDR3 spans 18 residues. This CDR3 is CASLGNRTEQTTNEKLFF. For the CDR3, the DNA is TGTGCCAGCCTAGGGAACCGGACAGAGCAGACAACTAATGAAAAACTGTTTTTT.

The chain employs TRBV11-3 and TRBJ1-1; D ambiguous. The germline V gene has CDR1 SGHNT and CDR2 YENEEA. The V end lost 0 bases, the J end lost 0 bases, and 8 bases lay between the germline ends. CDR3 length: 15 amino acids. The CDR3 sequence: CASSLDLCMNTEAFF. DNA of the CDR3: TGTGCCAGCAGCTTAGATCTATGCATGAACACTGAAGCTTTCTTT.

This chain links TRBV6-1 with TRBJ2-5; no definite D call. Germline CDR1 and CDR2: MNHNS and SASEGT. Trimming stripped 2 bases from V and 4 bases from J, with 5 bases between. The CDR3 spans 12 residues. CDR3 sequence (DNA): TGTGCCAGCAGTGAACCTGTAGAGACCCAGTACTTC. As protein: CASSEPVETQYF.

CDR3 residues: CASSLVAGTNEKLFF. The CDR3 nucleotides are TGTGCCAGCAGCTTAGTCGCCGGGACTAATGAAAAACTGTTTTTT. The chain has TRBV7-2 and TRBJ1-4; no clear D. The CDR3 is made up of 15 amino acids. Looked up from germline, CDR1 is SGHTA and CDR2 is FQGNSA. V was clipped by 1 base and J by 2 bases, with 8 bases between them.

This chain links TRBV2 with TRBJ2-4, with 10 nucleotides matching TRBD1. Germline V CDR1 and CDR2: SNHLY, FYNNEI. V was pared by 6 bases and J by 5 bases, with 4 bases of the junction left unmatched. The CDR3 spans 14 residues. CDR3 DNA sequence: TGTGCCAGCAGAGCTGGGACAGGGGAAAACATTCAGTACTTC. The encoded protein is CASRAGTGENIQYF.